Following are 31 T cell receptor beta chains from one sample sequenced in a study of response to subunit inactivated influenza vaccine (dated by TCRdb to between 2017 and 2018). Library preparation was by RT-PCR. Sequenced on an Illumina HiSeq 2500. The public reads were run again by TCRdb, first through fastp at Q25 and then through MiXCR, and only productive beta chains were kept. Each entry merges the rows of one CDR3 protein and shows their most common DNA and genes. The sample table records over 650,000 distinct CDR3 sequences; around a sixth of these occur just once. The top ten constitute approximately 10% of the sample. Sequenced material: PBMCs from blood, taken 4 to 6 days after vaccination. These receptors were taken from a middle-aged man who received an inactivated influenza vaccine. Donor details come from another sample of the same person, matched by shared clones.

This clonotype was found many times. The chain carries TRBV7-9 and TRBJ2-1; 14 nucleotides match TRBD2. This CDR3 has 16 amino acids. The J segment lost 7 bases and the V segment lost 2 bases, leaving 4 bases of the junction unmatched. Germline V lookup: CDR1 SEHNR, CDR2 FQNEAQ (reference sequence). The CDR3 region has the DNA TGTGCCAGCAGCTTAAGGCGGACTAGCGGGAGGAATGAGCAGTTCTTC. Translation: CASSLRRTSGRNEQFF. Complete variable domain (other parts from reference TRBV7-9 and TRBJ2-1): DTGVSQNPRHKITKRGQNVTFRCDPISEHNRLYWYRQTLGQGPEFLTYFQNEAQLEKSRLLSDRFSAERPKGSFSTLEIQRTEQGDSAMYLCASSLRRTSGRNEQFFGPGTRLTVL.

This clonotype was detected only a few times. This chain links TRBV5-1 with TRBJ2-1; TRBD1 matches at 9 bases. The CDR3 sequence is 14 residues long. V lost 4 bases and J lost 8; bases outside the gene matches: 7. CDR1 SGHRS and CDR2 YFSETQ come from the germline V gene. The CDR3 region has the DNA TGCGCCAGCAGCCTTAAGGACAGGGGCGATGAGCAGTTCTTC. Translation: CASSLKDRGDEQFF.

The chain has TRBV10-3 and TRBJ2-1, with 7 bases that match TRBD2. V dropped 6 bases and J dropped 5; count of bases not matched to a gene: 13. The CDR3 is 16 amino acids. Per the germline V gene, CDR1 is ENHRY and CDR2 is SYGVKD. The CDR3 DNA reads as TGTGCCATCAGCATAGAACCGACTAGCAGGAACAATGAGCAGTTCTTC. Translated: CAISIEPTSRNNEQFF.

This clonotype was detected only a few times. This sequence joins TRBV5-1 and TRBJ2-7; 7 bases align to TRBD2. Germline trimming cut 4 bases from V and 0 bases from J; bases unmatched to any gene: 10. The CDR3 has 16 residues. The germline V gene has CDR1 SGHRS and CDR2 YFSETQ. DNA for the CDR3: TGCGCCAGCAGCCCATCGGGGGGACTGAGCTCCTACGAGCAGTACTTC. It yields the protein CASSPSGGLSSYEQYF.

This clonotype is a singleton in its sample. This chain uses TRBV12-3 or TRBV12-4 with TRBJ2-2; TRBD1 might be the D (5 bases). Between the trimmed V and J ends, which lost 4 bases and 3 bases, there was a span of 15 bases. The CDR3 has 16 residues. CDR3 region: CASSSTVGLYTGELFF. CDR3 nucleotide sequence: TGTGCCAGCAGTTCGACAGTGGGCTTGTACACCGGGGAGCTGTTTTTT.

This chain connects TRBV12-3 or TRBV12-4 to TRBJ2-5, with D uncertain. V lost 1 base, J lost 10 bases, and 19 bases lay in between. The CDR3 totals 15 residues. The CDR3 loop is CASSLGRQPYLGQYF. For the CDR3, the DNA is TGTGCCAGCAGTTTAGGACGACAACCTTATTTAGGCCAGTACTTC.

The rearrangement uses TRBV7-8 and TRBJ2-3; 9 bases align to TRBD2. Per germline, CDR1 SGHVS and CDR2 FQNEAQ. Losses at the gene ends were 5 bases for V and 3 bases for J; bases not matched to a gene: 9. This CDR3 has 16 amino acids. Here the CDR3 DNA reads TGTGCCAGCAGCCGAGTAGCGGGAGTAGGTACAGATACGCAGTATTTT. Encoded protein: CASSRVAGVGTDTQYF. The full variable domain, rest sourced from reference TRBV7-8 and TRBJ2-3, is GAGVSQSPRYKVAKRGQDVALRCDPISGHVSLFWYQQALGQGPEFLTYFQNEAQLDKSGLPSDRFFAERPEGSVSTLKIQRTQQEDSAVYLCASSRVAGVGTDTQYFGPGTRLTVL.

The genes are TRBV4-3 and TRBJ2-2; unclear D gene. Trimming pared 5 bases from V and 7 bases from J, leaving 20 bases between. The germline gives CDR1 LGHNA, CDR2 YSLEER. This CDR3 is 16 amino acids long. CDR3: CASSENSQLVVGELFF. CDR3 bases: TGCGCCAGCAGCGAGAACAGTCAGCTAGTAGTCGGGGAGCTGTTTTTT.

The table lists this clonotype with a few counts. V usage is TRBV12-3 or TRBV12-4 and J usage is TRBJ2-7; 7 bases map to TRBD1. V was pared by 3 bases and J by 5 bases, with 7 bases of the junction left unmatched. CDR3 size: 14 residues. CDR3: CASSFFDRVDEQYF. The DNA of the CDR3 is TGTGCCAGCAGTTTTTTTGACAGGGTCGACGAGCAGTACTTC.

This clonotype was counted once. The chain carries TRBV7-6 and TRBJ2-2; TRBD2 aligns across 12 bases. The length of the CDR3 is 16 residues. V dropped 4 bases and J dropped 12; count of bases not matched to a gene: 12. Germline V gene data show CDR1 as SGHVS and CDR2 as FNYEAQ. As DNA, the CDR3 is TGTGCCAGCAGCTCGACACTAGCGGGAGGCGGGATTCAGCTGTTTTTT. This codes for CASSSTLAGGGIQLFF. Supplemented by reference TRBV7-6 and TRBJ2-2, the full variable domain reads GAGVSQSPRYKVTKRGQDVALRCDPISGHVSLYWYRQALGQGPEFLTYFNYEAQQDKSGLPNDRFSAERPEGSISTLTIQRTEQRDSAMYRCASSSTLAGGGIQLFFGEGSRLTVL.

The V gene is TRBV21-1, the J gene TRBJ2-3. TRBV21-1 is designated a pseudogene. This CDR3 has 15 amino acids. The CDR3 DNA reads TGTGCCAGCAGCAAAGCGCTGAGTTTCACAGATACGCAGTATTTT. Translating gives CASSKALSFTDTQYF.

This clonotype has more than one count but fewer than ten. The CDR3 reads CASSLSKWGGTGELFF. DNA for the CDR3: TGTGCCAGCAGTTTATCGAAGTGGGGAGGGACCGGGGAGCTGTTTTTT. The chain links TRBV27 to TRBJ2-2; TRBD2 matches 7 bases. The ends lost 0 bases at V and 5 bases at J; junction bases unmatched: 6. This CDR3 region has 16 residues. Germline CDR1 reads MNHEY; CDR2 reads SMNVEV (reference sequence).

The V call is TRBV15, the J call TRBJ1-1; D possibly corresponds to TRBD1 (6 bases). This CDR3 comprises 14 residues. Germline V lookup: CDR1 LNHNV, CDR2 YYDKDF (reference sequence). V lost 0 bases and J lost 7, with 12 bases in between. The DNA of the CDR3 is TGTGCCACCAGCAGAGATCCTGGGACATTTGAAGCTTTCTTT. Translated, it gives CATSRDPGTFEAFF.

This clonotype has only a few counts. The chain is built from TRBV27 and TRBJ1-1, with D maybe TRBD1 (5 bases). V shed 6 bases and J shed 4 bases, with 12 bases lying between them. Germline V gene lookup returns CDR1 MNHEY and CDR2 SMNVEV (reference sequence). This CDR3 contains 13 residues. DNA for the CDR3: TGTGCCAGCAGCTGGGGACTGGGCACTGAAGCTTTCTTT. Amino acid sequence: CASSWGLGTEAFF.

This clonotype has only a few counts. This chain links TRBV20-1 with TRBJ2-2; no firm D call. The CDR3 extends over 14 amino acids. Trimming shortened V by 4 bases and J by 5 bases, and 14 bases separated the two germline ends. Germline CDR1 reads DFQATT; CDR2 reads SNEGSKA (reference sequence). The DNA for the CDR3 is TGCAGTGCTATCACCCCCCAGGCTACCGGGGAGCTGTTTTTT. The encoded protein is CSAITPQATGELFF.

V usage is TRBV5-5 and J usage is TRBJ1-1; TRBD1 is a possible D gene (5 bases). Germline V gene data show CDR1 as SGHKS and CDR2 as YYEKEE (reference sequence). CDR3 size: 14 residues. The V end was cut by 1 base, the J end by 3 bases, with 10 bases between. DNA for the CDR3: TGTGCCAGCAGCTTGATCCCACAGGACACTGAAGCTTTCTTT. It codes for CASSLIPQDTEAFF.

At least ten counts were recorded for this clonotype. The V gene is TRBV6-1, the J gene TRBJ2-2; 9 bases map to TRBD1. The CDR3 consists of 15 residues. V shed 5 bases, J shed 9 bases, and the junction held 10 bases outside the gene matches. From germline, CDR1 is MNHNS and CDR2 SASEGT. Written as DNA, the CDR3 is TGTGCCAGCAGTCCGGGACAGGGACGTGTCCGGGAGCTGTTTTTT. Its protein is CASSPGQGRVRELFF.

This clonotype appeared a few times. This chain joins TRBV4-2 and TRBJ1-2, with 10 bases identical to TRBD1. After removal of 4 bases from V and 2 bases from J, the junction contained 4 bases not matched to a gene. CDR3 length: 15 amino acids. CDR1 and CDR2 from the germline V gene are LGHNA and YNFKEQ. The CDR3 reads CASSPPGQGNYGYTF. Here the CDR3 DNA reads TGTGCCAGCAGCCCTCCGGGACAGGGGAACTATGGCTACACCTTC.

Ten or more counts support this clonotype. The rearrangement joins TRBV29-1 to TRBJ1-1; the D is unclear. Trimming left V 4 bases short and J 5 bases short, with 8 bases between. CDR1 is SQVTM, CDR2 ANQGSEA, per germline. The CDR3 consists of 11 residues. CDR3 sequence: CSVVSGTEAFF. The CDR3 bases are TGCAGCGTTGTTTCGGGTACTGAAGCTTTCTTT.

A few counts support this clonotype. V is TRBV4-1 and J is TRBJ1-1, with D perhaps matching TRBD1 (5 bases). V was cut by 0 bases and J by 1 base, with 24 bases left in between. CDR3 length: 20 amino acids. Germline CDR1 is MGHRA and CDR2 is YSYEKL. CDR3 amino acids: CASSQDRRRLPGPRNTEAFF. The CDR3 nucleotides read TGCGCCAGCAGCCAAGATAGGAGGAGACTACCGGGACCCCGGAACACTGAAGCTTTCTTT.

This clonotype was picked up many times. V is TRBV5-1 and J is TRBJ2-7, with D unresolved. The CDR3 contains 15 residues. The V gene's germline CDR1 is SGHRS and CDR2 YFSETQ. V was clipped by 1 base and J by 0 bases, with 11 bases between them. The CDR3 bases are TGCGCCAGCAGCTTGAATGTGCTGAGCTCCTACGAGCAGTACTTC. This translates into CASSLNVLSSYEQYF.

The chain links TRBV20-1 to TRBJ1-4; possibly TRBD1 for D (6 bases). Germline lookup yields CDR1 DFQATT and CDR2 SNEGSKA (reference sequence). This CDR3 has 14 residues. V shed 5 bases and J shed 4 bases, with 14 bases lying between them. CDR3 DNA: TGCAGTGCTTCACCGGGACACCTTAATGAAAAACTGTTTTTT. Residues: CSASPGHLNEKLFF.

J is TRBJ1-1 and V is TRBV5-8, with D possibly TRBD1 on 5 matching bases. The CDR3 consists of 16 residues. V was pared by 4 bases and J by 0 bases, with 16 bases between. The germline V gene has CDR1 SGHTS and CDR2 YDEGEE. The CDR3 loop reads CASSPGLSFMNTEAFF. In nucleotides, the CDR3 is TGTGCCAGCAGCCCGGGACTGTCGTTCATGAACACTGAAGCTTTCTTT.

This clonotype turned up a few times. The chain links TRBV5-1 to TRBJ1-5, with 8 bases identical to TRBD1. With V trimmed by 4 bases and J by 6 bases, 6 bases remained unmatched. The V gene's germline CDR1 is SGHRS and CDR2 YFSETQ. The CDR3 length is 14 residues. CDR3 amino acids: CASSRAGGGQPQHF. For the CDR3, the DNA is TGCGCCAGCAGCCGGGCAGGGGGCGGTCAGCCCCAGCATTTT.

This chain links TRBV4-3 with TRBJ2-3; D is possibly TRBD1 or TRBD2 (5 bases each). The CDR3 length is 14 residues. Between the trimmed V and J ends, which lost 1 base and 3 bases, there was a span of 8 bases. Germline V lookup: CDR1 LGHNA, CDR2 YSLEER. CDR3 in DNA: TGCGCCAGCAGCCAAGGGGGGATGACAGATACGCAGTATTTT. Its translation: CASSQGGMTDTQYF.

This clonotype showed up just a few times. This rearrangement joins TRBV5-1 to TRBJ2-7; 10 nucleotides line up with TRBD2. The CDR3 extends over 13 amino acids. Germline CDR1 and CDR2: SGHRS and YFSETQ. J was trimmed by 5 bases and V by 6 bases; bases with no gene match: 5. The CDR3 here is CASNPSGRDEQYF. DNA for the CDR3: TGCGCCAGCAATCCTAGCGGGAGAGACGAGCAGTACTTC.

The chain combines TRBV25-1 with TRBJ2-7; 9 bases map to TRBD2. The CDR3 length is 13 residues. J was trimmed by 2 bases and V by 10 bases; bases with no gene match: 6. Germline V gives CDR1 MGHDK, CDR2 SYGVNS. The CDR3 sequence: CATRGTSPYEQYF. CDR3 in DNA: TGTGCCACCCGGGGGACTAGCCCCTACGAGCAGTACTTC.

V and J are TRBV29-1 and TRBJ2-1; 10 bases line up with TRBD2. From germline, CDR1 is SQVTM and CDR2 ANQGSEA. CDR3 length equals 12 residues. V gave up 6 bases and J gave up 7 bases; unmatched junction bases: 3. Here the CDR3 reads CSVAGGGNEQFF. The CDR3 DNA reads TGCAGCGTAGCGGGAGGGGGGAATGAGCAGTTCTTC.

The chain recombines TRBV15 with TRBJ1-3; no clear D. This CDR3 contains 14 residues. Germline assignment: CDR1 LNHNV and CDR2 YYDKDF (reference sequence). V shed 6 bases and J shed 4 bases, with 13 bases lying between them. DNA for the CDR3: TGTGCCACCAGACCAAATTACTCGGGAAACACCATATATTTT. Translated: CATRPNYSGNTIYF.

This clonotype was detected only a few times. The CDR3 protein is CASSQGGGNYGYTF. The CDR3 region has the DNA TGTGCCAGCAGCCAGGGAGGCGGGAACTATGGCTACACCTTC. The chain carries TRBV6-1 and TRBJ1-2, with D perhaps TRBD1 (5 bases). Germline values: CDR1 MNHNS, CDR2 SASEGT. The V end lost 6 bases, the J end lost 2 bases, and 13 bases lay between the germline ends. The CDR3 has 14 residues.

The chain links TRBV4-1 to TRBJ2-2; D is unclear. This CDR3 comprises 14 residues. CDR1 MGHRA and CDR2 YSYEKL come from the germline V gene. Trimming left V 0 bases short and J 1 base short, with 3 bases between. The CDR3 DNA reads TGCGCCAGCAGCCAAGAGCTGAACACCGGGGAGCTGTTTTTT. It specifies CASSQELNTGELFF.